This TCR beta chain was documented in a study of control samples from healthy donors and cancer patients. CDR1 is SSHAT and CDR2 is FNYEAQ in the germline V gene (reference sequence). The CDR3 totals 15 residues. Generated by immunoSEQ multiplex PCR, the TCRdb table keeps only in-frame clones and is missing some. The table lists some 71,000 clones, approximately 90% of them singletons. In the case of this clone: One junction end does not reproduce the germline sequence, and a read error may be involved.

V and J are TRBV7-7 and TRBJ2-3, with 8 bases lining up with TRBD2. Sequencing was done on a sample of PBMCs. The receptor's source is a woman aged 45 to 65 with colorectal cancer. The CDR3 loop reads CASSLGLAGTDTQYF. CDR3 coding DNA: TGTGCTAGCAGCTTAGGACTAGCCGGCACAGATACGCAGTATTTT.